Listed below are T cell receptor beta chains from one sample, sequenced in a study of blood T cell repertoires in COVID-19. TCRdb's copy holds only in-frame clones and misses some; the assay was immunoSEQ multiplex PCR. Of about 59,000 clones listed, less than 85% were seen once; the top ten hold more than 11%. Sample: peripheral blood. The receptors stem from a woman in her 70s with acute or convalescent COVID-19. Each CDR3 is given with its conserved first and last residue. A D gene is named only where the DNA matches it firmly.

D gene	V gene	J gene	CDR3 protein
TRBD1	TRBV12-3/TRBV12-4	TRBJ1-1	CASSRTGYEAFF
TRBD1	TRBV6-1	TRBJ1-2	CASSEHGPGTGALPYGYTF
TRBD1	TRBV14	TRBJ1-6	CASSLGVGTENSPLHF
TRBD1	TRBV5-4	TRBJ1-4	CASSPEGQRNEKLFF
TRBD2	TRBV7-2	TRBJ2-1	CASSLRLAGNDEQFF
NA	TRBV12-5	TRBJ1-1	CASVRYAEAFF
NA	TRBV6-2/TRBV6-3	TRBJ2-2	CASSRLRGTGELFF
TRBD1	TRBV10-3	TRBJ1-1	CAIRGGTGNTEAFF
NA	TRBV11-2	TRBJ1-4	CASSLASGLRNEKLFF
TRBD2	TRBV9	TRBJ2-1	CASSTSGGYNEQFF
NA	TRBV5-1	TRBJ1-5	CASSLEGDRSQPQHF
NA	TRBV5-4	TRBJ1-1	CASSYGQNTEAFF
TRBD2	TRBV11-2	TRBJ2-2	CASSLTAGSTGELFF
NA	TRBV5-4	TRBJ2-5	CASGRSGGQETQYF
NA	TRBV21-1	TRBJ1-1	CASSKDGKGEPEAFF
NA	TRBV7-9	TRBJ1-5	CASSLEGGNQPQHF
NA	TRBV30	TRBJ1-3	CAWIPPVQGDSGNTIYF
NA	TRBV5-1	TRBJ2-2	CASSLTPPDRNTGELFF